The rows below give T cell receptor beta chains drawn from one sample of a study of blood T cell repertoires in COVID-19. The method was immunoSEQ multiplex PCR; TCRdb's version includes in-frame clones alone and lacks a portion of them. This table has some 140,000 clones, around 84% appearing once. Sequences were obtained from peripheral blood. The receptors come from a man of 80 years or more with acute or convalescent COVID-19. Each CDR3 is given with its conserved first and last residue. Fields, in order: CDR3 DNA, CDR3 protein, V gene, J gene, clone size, D gene. D genes are given only for firm matches. Expanded clones get a size class; other rows say once, few or many, or leave the size out.

TGTGCCAGCAGCCATTTAAGCAACACTGAAGCTTTCTTT	CASSHLSNTEAFF	TRBV7-8	TRBJ1-1	-	-
TGTGCCAGCAGCTTTGGACAGGGAGATCAGCCCCAGCATTTT	CASSFGQGDQPQHF	TRBV5-6	TRBJ1-5	once	TRBD1
TGTGCCAGCAGTTTGGGACACCCACAAGAGACCCAGTACTTC	CASSLGHPQETQYF	TRBV27	TRBJ2-5	-	-
TGCGCCAGCAGCCCTTCACTGACTGACTATGGCTACACCTTC	CASSPSLTDYGYTF	TRBV4-3	TRBJ1-2	-	-
TGTGCCAGCAGCCCGGCCCTTCTAGCGGGGCTAGGAGATACGCAGTATTTT	CASSPALLAGLGDTQYF	TRBV5-5	TRBJ2-3	-	TRBD2
TGTGCCAGTGCAATGGGGACAGCGAACACTGAAGCTTTCTTT	CASAMGTANTEAFF	TRBV28	TRBJ1-1	once	TRBD1
TGTGCCACCAGCAAAGGATTAGTAGGACAGGCGAACTATGGCTACACCTTC	CATSKGLVGQANYGYTF	TRBV15	TRBJ1-2	-	TRBD1
TGTGCCAGCAGCGGGTCGAGCTCTGGGGCCAACGTCCTGACTTTC	CASSGSSSGANVLTF	TRBV6-5	TRBJ2-6	-	-
TGTGCCAGCAGTGACCCGAATAGGATACGCGGAGGCGGCTACACCTTC	CASSDPNRIRGGGYTF	TRBV6-4	TRBJ1-2	-	-
TGCGCCAGCTCCTTGGGCGGGAACTCTAGGGCCAACGTCCTGACTTTC	CASSLGGNSRANVLTF	TRBV5-1	TRBJ2-6	-	-
TGTGCCAGCAGCTATATTCTAAACAGGGGTCAGCCCCAGCATTTT	CASSYILNRGQPQHF	TRBV6-2/TRBV6-3	TRBJ1-5	-	TRBD1
TGTGCCAGCAGCCAAGGACCTAGCGGGGGCCAAGAGACCCAGTACTTC	CASSQGPSGGQETQYF	TRBV3-1/TRBV3-2	TRBJ2-5	-	TRBD2
TGTGCCAGCAGTACTCCCGGGGTAGACGAGCAGTACTTC	CASSTPGVDEQYF	TRBV28	TRBJ2-7	few	-
TGCGCCAGCAGCGTGAGGTCCCACTCCTACAATGAGCAGTTCTTC	CASSVRSHSYNEQFF	TRBV5-1	TRBJ2-1	-	-
TGTGCCAGCAGCCTTAGCGGGGGAGTCACCGGGGAGCTGTTTTTT	CASSLSGGVTGELFF	TRBV11-3	TRBJ2-2	-	TRBD2
TGTGCCACCAGTGATTCCCAATTCAGGGGTGGGGACCAGTACTTC	CATSDSQFRGGDQYF	TRBV24-1	TRBJ2-5	few	-
TGTGCCAGCAGCTTGTACCGGACAGGGGCTAATGAAAAACTGTTTTTT	CASSLYRTGANEKLFF	TRBV5-6	TRBJ1-4	-	TRBD1
TGTGCCAGCAGTGATTCGGGAGCCAATCAGCCCCAGCATTTT	CASSDSGANQPQHF	TRBV2	TRBJ1-5	few	-
TGTGCCAGAACCCTGGCCATCCAGCGGCCCACAGATACGCAGTATTTT	CARTLAIQRPTDTQYF	TRBV5-3	TRBJ2-3	once	-
TGTGCCAGCAGTGAAGAACTAGCGGGGCTAGAGACCCAGTACTTC	CASSEELAGLETQYF	TRBV2	TRBJ2-5	-	TRBD2
TGCGCCAGCAGCCAAGATCCTGGAGACAGCGCCTACAATGAGCAGTTCTTC	CASSQDPGDSAYNEQFF	TRBV4-1	TRBJ2-1	-	-
TGCGCCAGCAGCCAGGACGGGTGGGGAGCTGAAGCTTTCTTT	CASSQDGWGAEAFF	TRBV4-1	TRBJ1-1	-	-
TGTGCCAGCAGTTCTGGACAGGGGAACACTGAAGCTTTCTTT	CASSSGQGNTEAFF	TRBV28	TRBJ1-1	-	TRBD1
TGTGCCAGCAGCCCGGGACTAGCTCAGACCCAGTACTTC	CASSPGLAQTQYF	TRBV12-3/TRBV12-4	TRBJ2-5	-	TRBD2
TGTGCCAGTATGGGAACAGGGGTGGGCTATGGCTACACCTTC	CASMGTGVGYGYTF	TRBV19	TRBJ1-2	-	TRBD1
TGCGCCAGCAGCCAAGGAGGGACAGTTCGGGAGACCCAGTACTTC	CASSQGGTVRETQYF	TRBV4-1	TRBJ2-5	-	TRBD1
TGCGCCAGCAGCACCAGCCAAGAGACCCAGTACTTC	CASSTSQETQYF	TRBV5-1	TRBJ2-5	-	-
TGTGCCAGCAGCCTAGGGAGGCTGGGCACTGAAGCTTTCTTT	CASSLGRLGTEAFF	TRBV11-1	TRBJ1-1	-	-
TGTGCCAGCTTTGGGGCACAGGGCGCTAATGAAAAACTGTTTTTT	CASFGAQGANEKLFF	TRBV19	TRBJ1-4	-	-
TGTGCCAGCAGCCAAACTAGCGGGGGGATCCAAGAGACCCAGTACTTC	CASSQTSGGIQETQYF	TRBV4-2	TRBJ2-5	many	TRBD2
TGTGCCAGCAGCGTGGTAGCGGGGGACTACAATGAGCAGTTCTTC	CASSVVAGDYNEQFF	TRBV9	TRBJ2-1	-	TRBD2
TGTGCCAGCAGCTTGGGACTAGCGGGCGGCGGGGAGCTGTTTTTT	CASSLGLAGGGELFF	TRBV5-4	TRBJ2-2	-	TRBD2
TGTGCCAGCACTAAGCAGGGGGCTGGAAACACCATATATTTT	CASTKQGAGNTIYF	TRBV6-5	TRBJ1-3	-	TRBD1
TGTGCCAGCGGGGCTTACCTGGGTATCGGGGACAGTGTCTCTGGAAACACCATATATTTT	CASGAYLGIGDSVSGNTIYF	TRBV7-6	TRBJ1-3	once	TRBD1
TGCGCCAGCCACAAGGGAGACGACCAGACCCAGTACTTC	CASHKGDDQTQYF	TRBV5-1	TRBJ2-5	-	-
TGCGCCAGCAGCCAAGTTCTCGGCTATGGCTACACCTTC	CASSQVLGYGYTF	TRBV4-1	TRBJ1-2	few	-
TGTGCCAGCGCCGTAGTGGTACAGGCGAACTACGAGCAGTACTTC	CASAVVVQANYEQYF	TRBV7-2	TRBJ2-7	-	-
TGCGCCAGCAGCCAGACAGGGGTCGGGAACACTGAAGCTTTCTTT	CASSQTGVGNTEAFF	TRBV5-1	TRBJ1-1	once	TRBD1
TGTGCCAGCAGCCCGGGAAGAGTTCTAAGCTACACCTTC	CASSPGRVLSYTF	TRBV3-1/TRBV3-2	TRBJ1-2	-	-
TGTGCCACCAGCCCCTCCGAGGGACAGGGGGCTGAAGCTTTCTTT	CATSPSEGQGAEAFF	TRBV15	TRBJ1-1	-	TRBD1
TGTGCCATCAGTTCACAGGGGGCGCGGGAGCCCCAGCATTTT	CAISSQGAREPQHF	TRBV10-3	TRBJ1-5	-	TRBD1
TGTGCCAGTATTGGGACAGGGGGTAATACGCAGTATTTT	CASIGTGGNTQYF	TRBV19	TRBJ2-3	-	TRBD1
TGTGCCAGCTCACCACTTGTGTCGACTCAAGAGACCCAGTACTTC	CASSPLVSTQETQYF	TRBV18	TRBJ2-5	once	-
TGTGCCAGCAGTGAAGACCAGATGAACACTGAAGCTTTCTTT	CASSEDQMNTEAFF	TRBV2	TRBJ1-1	-	-
TGTGCCAGCAGGGCTAGCGGGGGCACAATGGCAGATACGCAGTATTTT	CASRASGGTMADTQYF	TRBV5-4	TRBJ2-3	-	TRBD2
TGTGCCAGCAGTCAGACAGGGGAGAACTATGGCTACACCTTC	CASSQTGENYGYTF	TRBV6-6	TRBJ1-2	-	TRBD1
TGTGCCAGCAGCTCTAGCGGGGGGACTCCAGAGACCCAGTACTTC	CASSSSGGTPETQYF	TRBV11-2	TRBJ2-5	-	TRBD2
TGTGCCAGCAGTCCCGGGTTGGGGGGGCATCAAGAGACCCAGTACTTC	CASSPGLGGHQETQYF	TRBV6-2/TRBV6-3	TRBJ2-5	once	-
TGTGCCAGCAGCCCCGGGACAGGCAATGAGCAGTTCTTC	CASSPGTGNEQFF	TRBV12-3/TRBV12-4	TRBJ2-1	-	TRBD1
TGTGCCAGCAGCCAAGAGCCTAGCGGGGGCCAAGAGACCCAGTACTTC	CASSQEPSGGQETQYF	TRBV4-2	TRBJ2-5	-	TRBD2
TGCGCCAGCAGCCCGGGGACAGGGGGGACCGGGGAGCTGTTTTTT	CASSPGTGGTGELFF	TRBV5-1	TRBJ2-2	few	TRBD1
TGCGCCAGCAGTGAGGATCCAGGGGGGGAGCAGTTCTTC	CASSEDPGGEQFF	TRBV10-1	TRBJ2-1	-	-
TGTGCCAGCAGCTTGGACGACTTGCCCACCGGGGAGCTGTTTTTT	CASSLDDLPTGELFF	TRBV5-5	TRBJ2-2	once	-
TGTGCCAGCAGCAAGCAGGGGGCCGGTGAAAAACTGTTTTTT	CASSKQGAGEKLFF	TRBV7-2	TRBJ1-4	-	TRBD1
TGCGCCAGCAGCCCGCAGACTAGCGGGGGGCTCCAAGAGACCCAGTACTTC	CASSPQTSGGLQETQYF	TRBV5-1	TRBJ2-5	once	TRBD2